This T cell receptor (beta chain) is drawn from a study of T cells in Graves' hyperthyroidism and ophthalmopathy. RNA transcripts served as the template for amplifying TCR beta CDR3 regions. An initial round of RT-PCR targeting the TCR CDR3 relied on the HTBI primer set. TCRdb re-analysed the multiplex PCR reads in MiXCR, keeping a single row per CDR3 protein. Altogether about 380,000 distinct CDR3 sequences are present, about 13% being singletons, with the ten largest covering less than 25%. Trimming took off 6 bases at V and 3 bases at J, with 12 bases between the two ends. CDR3 length: 14 amino acids. From germline, CDR1 is SNHLY and CDR2 FYNNEI. The sample holds many counts of this clonotype.

This chain uses TRBV2 with TRBJ1-5, with D tentatively TRBD1 (6 bases). The TCR sequence derives from a man aged 25-45 years with Graves' hyperthyroidism that later progressed to Graves' ophthalmopathy. The sequencing sample was made of blood. CDR3 loop: CASRGTGYNQPQHF. The DNA of the CDR3 is TGTGCCAGCAGGGGTACAGGGTACAATCAGCCCCAGCATTTT.